The 22 T cell receptor beta chains listed next were all sequenced from one sample in a study of CD4 T cells in relation to SARS-CoV-2 and coronaviruses. Before the COVID-19 pandemic, during about 2011-2018, CD4+ T cells were taken from unexposed donors. The cells were cultured for about ten days before CD4+ T cells were isolated. Assay used: immunoSEQ multiplex PCR; TCRdb lists only in-frame clones, some missing. The table lists approximately 21,000 clones, roughly 78% of them singletons. These TCRs are of unknown antigen specificity. Sample: CD4+ T cells from PBMCs, cultured in vitro. These receptor sequences come from a human donor in good health.

V is TRBV7-3 and J is TRBJ2-5, with D possibly being TRBD1 (6 bases). This CDR3 has 13 residues. Germline V gives CDR1 SGHTA, CDR2 FQGTGA. The V end lost 5 bases, the J end lost 2 bases, and 9 bases lay between the germline ends. CDR3 sequence (DNA): TGTGCCAGCAGCATGGACAGACAAGAGACCCAGTACTTC. It is translated as CASSMDRQETQYF. The entire variable domain, with the rest obtained from reference TRBV7-3 and TRBJ2-5, is as follows: GAGVSQTPSNKVTEKGKYVELRCDPISGHTALYWYRQSLGQGPEFLIYFQGTGAADDSGLPNDRFFAVRPEGSVSTLKIQRTERGDSAVYLCASSMDRQETQYFGPGTRLLVL.

This clone has more than one count but fewer than ten. The CDR3: CASSRPEVPSNYGYTF. The CDR3 nucleotides are TGTGCCAGCAGCAGACCCGAGGTCCCGTCTAACTATGGCTACACCTTC. The chain carries TRBV7-9 and TRBJ1-2; D gene unclear. V was pared by 5 bases and J by 0 bases, with 16 bases between. Germline CDR1 SEHNR, CDR2 FQNEAQ (reference sequence). The CDR3 covers 16 residues.

Only a few counts were recorded for this clone. V usage is TRBV5-6 and J usage is TRBJ2-2; D is uncertain. This CDR3 is built from 12 residues. CDR1 is SGHDT, CDR2 YYEEEE, per germline. Trimming took 2 bases from V and 3 from J, leaving 2 bases between them. The CDR3: CASSFHTGELFF. The CDR3 nucleotides read TGTGCCAGCAGCTTCCACACCGGGGAGCTGTTTTTT.

This chain connects TRBV2 to TRBJ2-7; weak D call: TRBD2 (5 bases). CDR3 length: 12 amino acids. Trimming removed 6 bases from V and 5 bases from J, with 11 bases in between. The germline gives CDR1 SNHLY, CDR2 FYNNEI. CDR3 coding DNA: TGTGCCAGCAGCCAGGCCGGGGACGAGCAGTACTTC. The encoded protein is CASSQAGDEQYF.

V and J are TRBV5-1 and TRBJ2-5; weak D call: TRBD1 (5 bases). Germline V gene sequence: CDR1 SGHRS, CDR2 YFSETQ. There are 15 residues in the CDR3. The V end lost 4 bases, the J end lost 3 bases, and 16 bases lay between the germline ends. In nucleotides, the CDR3 is TGCGCCAGCAGCGTCCAGGGTAGAGAGGAAGAGACCCAGTACTTC. It codes for CASSVQGREEETQYF.

V usage is TRBV4-1 and J usage is TRBJ1-4; D is undetermined. The length of the CDR3 is 14 residues. Trimming left V 1 base short and J 8 bases short, with 11 bases between. Germline lookup yields CDR1 MGHRA and CDR2 YSYEKL. The CDR3 is CASSQGSLREKLFF. The CDR3, as DNA: TGCGCCAGCAGCCAAGGGTCTTTGAGGGAAAAACTGTTTTTT.

This chain joins TRBV19 and TRBJ1-1; no clear D gene. Germline CDR1 is LNHDA and CDR2 is SQIVND (reference sequence). The CDR3 totals 15 residues. The V end lost 5 bases, the J end lost 2 bases, and 15 bases lay between the germline ends. The CDR3 loop is CASSPSGRVNTEAFF. In DNA, the CDR3 is TGTGCCAGTAGTCCGTCAGGACGGGTTAACACTGAAGCTTTCTTT.

The rearrangement joins TRBV19 to TRBJ1-5; tentative D call: TRBD1 (6 bases). V lost 7 bases, J lost 6 bases, and 16 bases lay in between. This CDR3 contains 14 residues. Germline V gene data show CDR1 as LNHDA and CDR2 as SQIVND (reference sequence). CDR3 coding DNA: TGTGCCAGTACCACACTACAGGGAGGTCAGCCCCAGCATTTT. Translation gives CASTTLQGGQPQHF.

The CDR3 sequence: CASGRASSGNTIYF. The CDR3 DNA reads TGTGCCAGCGGCAGGGCGAGCTCTGGAAACACCATATATTTT. The chain is built from TRBV21-1 and TRBJ1-3; the DNA was not compared with TRBD1, the D call given in the table. TRBV21-1 is given as a pseudogene. This CDR3 has 14 amino acids.

This clone was detected once. The V and J genes are TRBV12-3 or TRBV12-4 and TRBJ1-5; a weak D match, TRBD1 (6 bases). V lost 6 bases and J 7 bases, leaving 10 bases between the germline ends. The length of the CDR3 is 12 residues. The CDR3 bases are TGTGCCAGCAGCACAGGGCAACAGCCCCAGCATTTT. Its protein is CASSTGQQPQHF.

The CDR3 loop reads CASSDLARNEQFF. CDR3 DNA sequence: TGTGCCAGCAGTGACCTCGCGCGAAATGAGCAGTTCTTC. This chain joins TRBV2 and TRBJ2-1, with no clear D. CDR1 is SNHLY and CDR2 is FYNNEI in the germline V gene. V lost 3 bases, J lost 7 bases, and 10 bases lay in between. The CDR3 extends over 13 amino acids.

This sequence joins TRBV9 and TRBJ2-5; the match to TRBD1 covers 7 bases. The trim removed 0 bases at V and 5 bases at J, leaving 4 bases unmatched. CDR3 size: 14 residues. Germline V CDR1 and CDR2: SGDLS, YYNGEE. The CDR3 nucleotides are TGTGCCAGCAGCGTAGGAGGGGGCGGGGAGACCCAGTACTTC. The encoded protein is CASSVGGGGETQYF.

V is TRBV18 and J is TRBJ1-2; the match to TRBD1 covers 7 bases. The CDR3 spans 14 residues. The V gene end was trimmed by 6 bases and the J gene end by 5 bases; junction bases not matched to a gene: 9. Germline V gene data show CDR1 as KGHSH and CDR2 as LQKENI. DNA for the CDR3: TGTGCCAGCTCGGGACAGAGGGGACTATATGGCTACACCTTC. Protein product: CASSGQRGLYGYTF.

This clone was picked up one time. This chain uses TRBV6-5 with TRBJ2-7, with D perhaps being TRBD1 or TRBD2 (5 bases each). The CDR3 runs to 13 residues. Germline CDR1 MNHEY, CDR2 SVGAGI. V lost 5 bases and J lost 0, with 8 bases in between. The CDR3 here is CASSRGFSYEQYF. The CDR3 DNA reads as TGTGCCAGCAGTCGGGGCTTCTCCTACGAGCAGTACTTC.

This sequence joins TRBV5-1 and TRBJ1-3, with D tentatively TRBD1 (5 bases). This CDR3 is 14 amino acids long. V lost 0 bases to trimming and J lost 3 bases, with 7 bases between them. CDR1 SGHRS and CDR2 YFSETQ come from the germline V gene. CDR3 in DNA: TGCGCCAGCAGCTTGGCAGGGTATGGAAACACCATATATTTT. Translating gives CASSLAGYGNTIYF.

The chain recombines TRBV28 with TRBJ2-7, with D possibly matching TRBD1 (6 bases). V dropped 6 bases and J dropped 5 bases, with 14 bases sitting between them. This CDR3 has 13 residues. The V gene's germline CDR1 is MDHEN and CDR2 SYDVKM. CDR3 in amino acids: CASRSTGLDEQYF. CDR3 sequence (DNA): TGTGCCAGCAGATCTACAGGGTTAGACGAGCAGTACTTC.

This chain uses TRBV6-5 with TRBJ1-6, with TRBD1 identical over 10 bases. The CDR3 covers 13 residues. Germline assignment: CDR1 MNHEY and CDR2 SVGAGI. V shed 10 bases and J 10 bases; nucleotides not matched to a gene: 7. In DNA form, the CDR3 reads TGTGCCACCCCGGGACAGGGGCTCTCACCCCTCCACTTT. Its protein is CATPGQGLSPLHF.

This clone was counted a few times. The rearrangement joins TRBV28 to TRBJ1-5; possibly TRBD1 for D (5 bases). The CDR3 contains 15 residues. CDR1 is MDHEN, CDR2 SYDVKM, per germline. V dropped 6 bases and J dropped 1 base, with 13 bases sitting between them. This chain's CDR3 is CASSLPQGSNQPQHF. The CDR3 nucleotides are TGTGCCAGCAGCCTTCCCCAGGGAAGCAATCAGCCCCAGCATTTT.

The CDR3 protein is CSVARDVNQPQHF. The CDR3 DNA reads as TGCAGCGTAGCCAGGGATGTCAATCAGCCCCAGCATTTT. The chain recombines TRBV29-1 with TRBJ1-5; tentatively, D is TRBD1 (5 bases). Trimming pared 6 bases from V and 3 bases from J, leaving 12 bases between. The CDR3 has 13 amino acids. The germline gives CDR1 SQVTM, CDR2 ANQGSEA.

The chain uses TRBV6-2 or TRBV6-3 and TRBJ2-7; D possibly uses TRBD1 or TRBD2 (5 bases each). CDR3 length: 16 amino acids. Germline loops: CDR1 MNHEY, CDR2 SVGEGT. The germline V and J ends were trimmed by 2 bases and 0 bases, with 14 bases remaining between them. CDR3 sequence: CASSYNSGTISYEQYF. Written as DNA, the CDR3 is TGTGCCAGCAGTTACAATTCAGGGACGATCTCCTACGAGCAGTACTTC.

The rearrangement links TRBV12-5 to TRBJ1-5; 9 bases match TRBD1. The germline V gene encodes CDR1 LGHNT and CDR2 FRNRAP. The CDR3 covers 15 residues. Trimming removed 1 base from V and 3 bases from J; junction bases left unmatched: 1. The CDR3 sequence is CASGLGQGDNQPQHF. CDR3 in DNA: TGTGCTAGTGGTTTGGGACAGGGGGACAATCAGCCCCAGCATTTT.

The chain carries TRBV6-5 and TRBJ1-3, with 9 bases lining up with TRBD1. Germline V lookup: CDR1 MNHEY, CDR2 SVGAGI. This CDR3 contains 13 residues. Unmatched junction bases numbered 5, after V lost 10 bases and J lost 4 bases. CDR3 residues: CATDRGSGNTIYF. CDR3 DNA: TGTGCCACCGACAGGGGGTCAGGAAACACCATATATTTT.